This TCR beta chain derives from a study of cytomegalovirus exposure and HLA in healthy donors. Study-wide results and caveats: Roughly even sequencing depth across donors was the assumption behind the presence/absence analyses. Based on reports, TCR beta sequences accurately predicted HLA-A and HLA-B alleles for most subjects.

The trim removed 4 bases at V and 5 bases at J, leaving 1 base unmatched. CDR3 length: 13 residues. Germline V gene data show CDR1 as SNHLY and CDR2 as FYNNEI. This clone was detected a few times. The antigen is unknown. PCR primers comprised 60 Vbeta and 13 Jbeta primers. Repertoires were generated with immunoSEQ multiplex PCR, while TCRdb's copy carries only in-frame clones and drops some. The data contain a few hundred thousand clones, about 83% of them seen just once; the ten biggest clones take up roughly 16%. V usage is TRBV2 and J usage is TRBJ2-1; 8 bases align to TRBD1. The TCR comes from a man aged 35 to 55 in good health and CMV-seronegative. The sequenced sample was PBMCs. The chain's CDR3 is CASSAGQDNEQFF. Here the CDR3 DNA reads TGTGCCAGCAGTGCGGGACAGGACAATGAGCAGTTCTTC.